The next 7 T cell receptor beta chains were all read from a single sample in a study of T cell therapy after organ transplantation. After more than three hours of CMV peptide pool restimulation, IFN-gamma-secreting therapy product cells were captured with a secretion assay. No cognate antigen is known for these TCRs. Only in-frame clones appear in the TCRdb table, and some are missing; sequencing was by immunoSEQ multiplex PCR. The data contain roughly 1,100 clones, roughly 37% of them singletons. The sample consisted of cultured CD8+ T cells. Receptors originate from a human patient who had received a solid organ transplant and had CMV disease. Some T cells may possibly be graft donor cells.

This clone came up once. Other DNA sequences within the sample encode an identical CDR3. The gene calls are TRBV4-3 and TRBJ2-7, with TRBD2 matching over 7 bases. Looked up from germline, CDR1 is LGHNA and CDR2 is YSLEER. V dropped 0 bases and J dropped 1; count of bases not matched to a gene: 3. The CDR3 runs 15 residues. DNA of the CDR3: TGCGCCAGCAGCCAAGAAGGGGACTATTCCTACGAGCAGTACTTC. Its protein is CASSQEGDYSYEQYF.

V usage is TRBV6-5 and J usage is TRBJ2-7, with D perhaps matching TRBD2 (6 bases). V gave up 8 bases and J gave up 2 bases, with 16 bases separating them. The CDR3 extends over 14 amino acids. Germline lookup yields CDR1 MNHEY and CDR2 SVGAGI. CDR3 protein: CASSLRDFAYEQYF. CDR3 coding DNA: TGTGCCAGCTCCCTCCGGGACTTTGCCTACGAGCAGTACTTC.

This clone is judged large. The J gene is TRBJ2-7, the V gene TRBV4-3; tentatively, D is TRBD2 (6 bases). Germline CDR1 reads LGHNA; CDR2 reads YSLEER. The CDR3 contains 15 residues. V lost 1 base to trimming and J lost 0 bases, with 10 bases between them. As DNA, the CDR3 is TGCGCCAGCAGCCAAGTTGGGGACTCCTCCTACGAGCAGTACTTC. Its translation: CASSQVGDSSYEQYF.

This sequence joins TRBV4-3 and TRBJ2-5; D could derive from TRBD1 or TRBD2 (6 bases each). The CDR3 length is 14 residues. Germline V gene lookup returns CDR1 LGHNA and CDR2 YSLEER. V lost 0 bases, J lost 5 bases, and 10 bases lay in between. CDR3 loop: CASSQEPGAETQYF. CDR3 coding DNA: TGCGCCAGCAGCCAAGAGCCGGGGGCGGAGACCCAGTACTTC.

V and J are TRBV4-3 and TRBJ1-6, with D unclear. There are 14 residues in the CDR3. The germline V gene encodes CDR1 LGHNA and CDR2 YSLEER. V was shortened by 0 bases and J by 13 bases, with 13 bases between the two germline ends. CDR3 sequence: CASSQEHPIRPLHF. CDR3 bases: TGCGCCAGCAGCCAAGAGCATCCTATTCGGCCCCTCCACTTT.

The gene calls are TRBV4-3 and TRBJ1-2; D call uncertain. Germline V gives CDR1 LGHNA, CDR2 YSLEER. The CDR3 is 14 residues long. Trimming took off 0 bases at V and 4 bases at J, with 9 bases between the two ends. CDR3 coding DNA: TGCGCCAGCAGCCAAGATCTTAGCCCCTATGGCTACACCTTC. This translates into CASSQDLSPYGYTF.

This clone counts as large. The rearrangement uses TRBV9 and TRBJ1-1; TRBD1 matches 8 bases. Germline assignment: CDR1 SGDLS and CDR2 YYNGEE. The CDR3 contains 13 residues. V lost 4 bases, J lost 3 bases, and 2 bases stayed unmatched. CDR3 DNA: TGTGCCAGCAGCTCGGGACAGGACACTGAAGCTTTCTTT. Translation: CASSSGQDTEAFF.